The rows below give T cell receptor beta chains drawn from one sample of a study of blood T cells in healthy people across ages. TCRdb independently ran MiXCR on the 5' RACE reads; one entry per CDR3 protein. The sample carries roughly 900,000 distinct CDR3 sequences, 40% to 60% recorded once. Sequencing input: blood. The receptors derive from a man aged 25-45 years in good health. Each CDR3 is given with its conserved first and last residue. Fields, in order: D gene, clone size, J gene, CDR3 length, V gene, CDR3 protein, CDR3 DNA. D genes are given only for firm matches. Size tells how often a clone was seen (once, few, many) or the class of an expanded clone, and some rows leave it out.

D: .; size: few; J: TRBJ2-7; length: 16; V: TRBV7-2; CDR3: CASSLYSRAQTGEQYF; DNA: TGTGCCAGCAGCTTATATTCGAGGGCCCAAACGGGCGAGCAGTACTTC
D: TRBD1; size: .; J: TRBJ2-7; length: 15; V: TRBV7-3; CDR3: CASSLTGQGAHEQYF; DNA: TGTGCCAGCAGCTTAACGGGGCAGGGGGCCCACGAGCAGTACTTC
D: .; size: once; J: TRBJ2-7; length: 16; V: TRBV4-1; CDR3: CASSPSGLAPQDEQYF; DNA: TGCGCCAGCAGCCCCTCCGGACTCGCGCCACAGGACGAGCAGTACTTC
D: .; size: .; J: TRBJ1-2; length: 13; V: TRBV20-1; CDR3: CSASEQGISGYTF; DNA: TGCAGTGCTAGCGAACAGGGTATCAGTGGCTACACCTTC
D: .; size: .; J: TRBJ1-2; length: 15; V: TRBV6-5; CDR3: CASSTPMGARYGYTF; DNA: TGTGCCAGCAGTACCCCGATGGGGGCACGCTATGGCTACACCTTC
D: .; size: .; J: TRBJ2-7; length: 12; V: TRBV28; CDR3: CASSFNTAEQYF; DNA: TGTGCCAGCAGTTTCAATACCGCCGAGCAGTACTTC
D: TRBD2; size: .; J: TRBJ2-7; length: 13; V: TRBV29-1; CDR3: CSVILAGSYEQYF; DNA: TGCAGCGTCATACTAGCGGGGTCCTACGAGCAGTACTTC
D: TRBD1; size: few; J: TRBJ1-2; length: 14; V: TRBV10-3; CDR3: CAISQEQGGYGYTF; DNA: TGTGCCATCAGCCAAGAACAGGGGGGATATGGCTACACCTTC
D: .; size: .; J: TRBJ1-6; length: 14; V: TRBV7-3; CDR3: CASSPTGPPSPLHF; DNA: TGTGCCAGCAGCCCGACCGGGCCCCCCTCACCCCTCCACTTT
D: .; size: .; J: TRBJ2-3; length: 13; V: TRBV29-1; CDR3: CSVLGGGTDTQYF; DNA: TGCAGCGTTCTAGGCGGGGGCACAGATACGCAGTATTTT
D: TRBD2; size: .; J: TRBJ2-3; length: 14; V: TRBV7-2; CDR3: CASSSGTSGDTQYF; DNA: TGTGCCAGCAGCTCCGGGACTAGCGGCGATACGCAGTATTTT
D: .; size: .; J: TRBJ2-1; length: 14; V: TRBV5-1; CDR3: CASSLGSDFNEQFF; DNA: TGCGCCAGCAGCTTGGGATCGGACTTCAATGAGCAGTTCTTC
D: .; size: few; J: TRBJ2-3; length: 13; V: TRBV7-9; CDR3: CASSGPFTDTQYF; DNA: TGTGCCAGCAGCGGGCCGTTCACAGATACGCAGTATTTT
D: TRBD1; size: .; J: TRBJ2-1; length: 17; V: TRBV7-9; CDR3: CASSARLDRGLYNEQFF; DNA: TGTGCCAGCAGCGCAAGATTGGACAGGGGCCTTTACAATGAGCAGTTCTTC
D: .; size: .; J: TRBJ2-1; length: 12; V: TRBV2; CDR3: CASSDVGNEQFF; DNA: TGTGCCAGCAGTGATGTGGGGAATGAGCAGTTCTTC
D: .; size: .; J: TRBJ1-1; length: 12; V: TRBV2; CDR3: CASNTANTEAFF; DNA: TGTGCCAGCAACACGGCGAACACTGAAGCTTTCTTT
D: .; size: few; J: TRBJ2-7; length: 14; V: TRBV12-3/TRBV12-4; CDR3: CASSLFEPNYEQYF; DNA: TGTGCCAGCAGTCTTTTTGAACCTAACTACGAGCAGTACTTC
D: TRBD1; size: many; J: TRBJ2-5; length: 13; V: TRBV7-9; CDR3: CASSAQGIKTQYF; DNA: TGTGCCAGCAGCGCACAGGGGATCAAGACCCAGTACTTC
D: TRBD1; size: .; J: TRBJ1-5; length: 15; V: TRBV4-1; CDR3: CASSHGDRGNQPQHF; DNA: TGCGCCAGCAGCCATGGCGACAGGGGCAATCAGCCCCAGCATTTT
D: .; size: few; J: TRBJ2-7; length: 14; V: TRBV5-1; CDR3: CASTAGDSFYEQYF; DNA: TGCGCCAGCACCGCGGGGGACAGCTTCTACGAGCAGTACTTC
D: TRBD1; size: .; J: TRBJ1-2; length: 15; V: TRBV20-1; CDR3: CSARGQGTNNYGYTF; DNA: TGCAGTGCTAGGGGACAGGGGACCAATAACTATGGCTACACCTTC
D: .; size: .; J: TRBJ2-7; length: 15; V: TRBV3-1; CDR3: CASSNTGSGYDEQYF; DNA: TGTGCCAGCAGCAACACCGGGTCAGGGTACGACGAGCAGTACTTC
D: .; size: .; J: TRBJ1-1; length: 13; V: TRBV2; CDR3: CARGGGRGTEAFF; DNA: TGTGCCAGAGGAGGGGGAAGGGGCACTGAAGCTTTCTTT
D: .; size: few; J: TRBJ2-3; length: 12; V: TRBV29-1; CDR3: CSVEDPGDTQYF; DNA: TGCAGCGTTGAAGATCCCGGGGATACGCAGTATTTT
D: .; size: many; J: TRBJ1-6; length: 12; V: TRBV20-1; CDR3: CSFHQEGSPLHF; DNA: TGCAGTTTCCATCAGGAGGGCTCACCCCTCCACTTT
D: TRBD2; size: few; J: TRBJ2-3; length: 14; V: TRBV20-1; CDR3: CSAKTSGGTDTQYF; DNA: TGCAGTGCTAAGACTAGCGGGGGCACAGATACGCAGTATTTT
D: TRBD1; size: .; J: TRBJ1-6; length: 19; V: TRBV6-1; CDR3: CASSARGEAGGSYNSPLHF; DNA: TGTGCCAGCAGCGCCAGGGGGGAGGCCGGAGGCTCCTATAATTCACCCCTCCACTTT
D: .; size: .; J: TRBJ1-5; length: 15; V: TRBV21-1; CDR3: CASSKSGPRVQPQHF; DNA: TGTGCCAGCAGCAAATCAGGCCCAAGGGTTCAGCCCCAGCATTTT
D: .; size: few; J: TRBJ1-1; length: 15; V: TRBV5-1; CDR3: CASSLPGERNTEAFF; DNA: TGCGCCAGCAGCTTACCAGGGGAACGAAACACTGAAGCTTTCTTT
D: .; size: once; J: TRBJ2-3; length: 13; V: TRBV27; CDR3: CASAGSGTDTQYF; DNA: TGTGCCAGCGCGGGCAGCGGCACAGATACGCAGTATTTT
D: TRBD2; size: .; J: TRBJ2-1; length: 14; V: TRBV28; CDR3: CASSLGLIYNEQFF; DNA: TGTGCCAGCTCGTTGGGACTAATCTACAATGAGCAGTTCTTC
D: .; size: .; J: TRBJ2-7; length: 12; V: TRBV25-1; CDR3: CASSSGVHEQYF; DNA: TGTGCCAGCAGTTCGGGAGTCCACGAGCAGTACTTC
D: .; size: .; J: TRBJ2-3; length: 15; V: TRBV18; CDR3: CASSYDGTSTDTQYF; DNA: TGTGCCAGCTCCTATGACGGGACTAGCACAGATACGCAGTATTTT
D: TRBD2; size: .; J: TRBJ2-2; length: 15; V: TRBV20-1; CDR3: CSAYSGARGTGELFF; DNA: TGCAGTGCTTACAGCGGGGCTCGGGGCACCGGGGAGCTGTTTTTT
D: TRBD1; size: .; J: TRBJ1-5; length: 16; V: TRBV20-1; CDR3: CSARRPGQGANQPQHF; DNA: TGCAGTGCTAGACGCCCTGGACAGGGGGCGAATCAGCCCCAGCATTTT
D: .; size: .; J: TRBJ2-5; length: 12; V: TRBV20-1; CDR3: CSARGSLGTQYF; DNA: TGCAGTGCCCGAGGGTCCTTGGGGACCCAGTACTTC
D: .; size: many; J: TRBJ1-5; length: 16; V: TRBV6-2/TRBV6-3; CDR3: CASRDPGHANNQPQHF; DNA: TGTGCCAGCAGAGACCCGGGACACGCAAACAATCAGCCCCAGCATTTT
D: TRBD1; size: .; J: TRBJ1-2; length: 15; V: TRBV20-1; CDR3: CSARAWDRSADGYTF; DNA: TGCAGTGCTAGGGCTTGGGACAGGAGTGCGGATGGCTACACCTTC
D: .; size: .; J: TRBJ2-7; length: 13; V: TRBV12-3/TRBV12-4; CDR3: CASSPDVDNEQYF; DNA: TGTGCCAGCAGTCCGGACGTGGACAATGAGCAGTACTTC
D: TRBD1; size: .; J: TRBJ1-2; length: 13; V: TRBV6-6; CDR3: CASTRDRVGGYTF; DNA: TGTGCCAGCACCCGGGACAGGGTGGGCGGCTACACCTTC
D: .; size: .; J: TRBJ2-1; length: 15; V: TRBV10-3; CDR3: CAIKGRADAYNEQFF; DNA: TGTGCCATCAAGGGTCGAGCGGATGCCTACAATGAGCAGTTCTTC
D: .; size: many; J: TRBJ2-7; length: 14; V: TRBV7-2; CDR3: CASSLGRGNYEQYF; DNA: TGTGCCAGCAGCCTCGGACGGGGAAACTACGAGCAGTACTTC
D: .; size: once; J: TRBJ1-1; length: 13; V: TRBV30; CDR3: CAWSPGWNTEAFF; DNA: TGTGCCTGGAGTCCAGGATGGAACACTGAAGCTTTCTTT
D: TRBD2; size: many; J: TRBJ2-1; length: 15; V: TRBV7-2; CDR3: CASSPRDYKNNEQFF; DNA: TGTGCCAGCAGCCCCCGGGACTATAAGAACAATGAGCAGTTCTTC
D: .; size: .; J: TRBJ1-1; length: 14; V: TRBV7-9; CDR3: CASSSGPEGTEAFF; DNA: TGTGCCAGCAGCTCGGGACCGGAGGGAACTGAAGCTTTCTTT
D: .; size: few; J: TRBJ2-5; length: 15; V: TRBV24-1; CDR3: CATSDRYREQETQYF; DNA: TGTGCCACCAGTGACCGATACAGGGAGCAAGAGACCCAGTACTTC
D: .; size: .; J: TRBJ1-2; length: 15; V: TRBV7-2; CDR3: CASSLAAQGNYGYTF; DNA: TGTGCCAGCAGCTTAGCGGCCCAGGGCAATTATGGCTACACCTTC
D: .; size: .; J: TRBJ1-1; length: 15; V: TRBV12-3/TRBV12-4; CDR3: CASSISGMWGTEAFF; DNA: TGTGCCAGCAGTATCTCAGGAATGTGGGGCACTGAAGCTTTCTTT
D: .; size: .; J: TRBJ2-6; length: 13; V: TRBV12-3/TRBV12-4; CDR3: CASSTGQANVLTF; DNA: TGTGCCAGCAGCACCGGACAAGCCAACGTCCTGACTTTC
D: .; size: .; J: TRBJ2-3; length: 15; V: TRBV5-1; CDR3: CASSLAHGGTDTQYF; DNA: TGCGCCAGCAGCTTGGCTCACGGGGGCACAGATACGCAGTATTTT
D: .; size: .; J: TRBJ2-7; length: 16; V: TRBV12-5; CDR3: CASGLVRSPSTYEQYF; DNA: TGTGCTAGTGGTTTGGTACGGAGCCCTTCTACCTACGAGCAGTACTTC
D: .; size: .; J: TRBJ2-4; length: 14; V: TRBV7-2; CDR3: CASSLVRRENIQYF; DNA: TGTGCCAGCAGCTTAGTGCGTAGGGAAAACATTCAGTACTTC
D: .; size: .; J: TRBJ2-7; length: 15; V: TRBV14; CDR3: CASRMGRGSSYEQYF; DNA: TGTGCCAGCAGAATGGGACGGGGAAGCTCCTACGAGCAGTACTTC
D: .; size: few; J: TRBJ1-2; length: 15; V: TRBV5-6; CDR3: CASSLVRGTNYGYTF; DNA: TGTGCCAGCAGCTTGGTTCGGGGGACTAACTATGGCTACACCTTC
D: TRBD2; size: many; J: TRBJ2-1; length: 15; V: TRBV4-2; CDR3: CASSQVAGGFSEQFF; DNA: TGTGCCAGCAGCCAAGTAGCGGGGGGTTTTAGTGAGCAGTTCTTC
D: .; size: few; J: TRBJ2-3; length: 16; V: TRBV20-1; CDR3: CSARDLWGEHTDTQYF; DNA: TGCAGTGCTAGAGACCTTTGGGGGGAACACACAGATACGCAGTATTTT
D: .; size: few; J: TRBJ2-7; length: 14; V: TRBV16; CDR3: CASSQSSVAYEQYF; DNA: TGTGCCAGCAGCCAATCATCAGTTGCCTACGAGCAGTACTTC